A single TCR beta chain is shown here with its context. The antigen it recognizes is unknown. The input lacks base qualities; no much larger clone sits a single base away. The data were taken from a study of cytomegalovirus exposure and HLA in healthy donors (dated by TCRdb to about 2017). About the study as a whole: In an earlier analysis of some 610 of the donors, under 300 Gb of sequence data and 90 million to 130 million unique TCR beta sequences from 150 million to 200 million T cells were reported. An early release that covered 640 HLA-typed donors contained approximately 290 gigabases of sequencing data and 85 million to 100 million unique TCR sequences. Of the 350 to 450 genotyped donors, around 81% fell in the genetic ancestry cluster associated with self-reported Caucasian donors. The study aimed to test whether signatures of past pathogen exposure could be identified by cataloging public T cell receptors. The study profiled the T cell repertoires of 500 to 800 subjects by immunosequencing and related them to cytomegalovirus serostatus. Besides the first cohort of around 670 subjects, a separate validation cohort made up of roughly 120 different subjects was used. To predict cytomegalovirus infection status, the study brought together high-throughput TCR immunosequencing, statistical association of individual TCRs with disease status, and machine learning. In a later analysis, previously published TCR beta repertoires from about 670 donors were re-analyzed and high-resolution HLA genotyping was added so that TCR occurrence patterns could be studied. Rather than drawing on any new phenotypic data, the later analysis identified candidate immune exposures from TCR beta sequences and the way those sequences occurred across donors. In an earlier analysis of 587 of the donors, high-throughput TCR beta sequencing was used to judge whether each TCR beta V gene segment behaved as functional or pseudogenic. Donor age, sex, ethnicity and CMV serostatus were compiled together with the repertoire data. Genome-wide SNP genotypes for about 65% of the 666 donors were used in a later genetic analysis, which treated that subset as a discovery cohort. Every repertoire in the discovery cohort had been generated on one and the same sequencing platform. Both class I and class II loci were covered by HLA typing, at four-digit resolution. The number of typed donors differed by locus: about 620-640 for A, B, C, DRB1 and DQB1; approximately 520 for DQA1; around 580 for DPA1; and roughly 490 for DPB1. About 5 DR-DQ haplotypes were handled as single units for association and clustering, since linkage in the cohort was strong. Among roughly 400 genotyped donors of the cohort, an average of approximately 240,000 unique TCR beta nucleotide sequences were sequenced per donor, roughly 18% of them non-productive. Here is what the overall study found, with its caveats: Several of the top co-occurrence clusters appeared to be linked to parvovirus B19, influenza, CMV and Epstein-Barr virus, according to a later analysis. In a later analysis, most CMV-associated TCR beta chains were found to appear HLA-restricted, with HLA associations seemingly driven largely by CMV exposure. The cohort was sequenced for TCR beta chains only, and without alpha or paired-chain data the features that could be detected were limited. The sequencing pipeline was judged likely to have produced a cluster of highly shared sequence variants as a technical artifact. A later genetic analysis associated a missense DCLRE1C variant with V-gene and J-gene trimming of TCR beta chains, and an independent cohort replicated the association. In the study, 164 TCR beta chains were listed as associated with cytomegalovirus. The authors suggested that the approach could potentially be generalized to other disease states and immunological phenotypes. The earlier analysis of some 540 of the donors excluded 15 to 20 rarely observed V segments, including chromosome 9 orphons, because counts were too low. A further reported finding was that TCR beta sequences accurately predicted the HLA-A and HLA-B alleles for most subjects in the first cohort. In vitro tests confirmed that a few of the cytomegalovirus-associated TCR beta chains recognize cytomegalovirus antigens. Because some donors lacked HLA typing at each locus, the association tests relied only on the typed subset. Linkage disequilibrium might explain the correlated functional status among segregating V segments, but an unknown experimental factor could not be ruled out. The presence/absence analyses assumed that sequencing depth was roughly uniform across donors, and that assumption may not be true. When HLA alleles, especially DR and DQ, strongly co-occurred, attributing TCR associations to individual alleles was difficult. A later analysis associated about 17,000 TCR beta sequences with specific HLA alleles at a false discovery rate of 0.05. CMV serostatus was the only immune exposure information available for the cohort. The classifier was reported to diagnose cytomegalovirus status with high specificity and sensitivity in both the original and validation cohorts. A later analysis found that HLA-associated TCR beta chains were more clonally expanded and had lower generation probabilities than equally common non-associated chains. Compared with the roughly 700-donor mean, donors in an Asian-associated ancestry cluster had fewer N-insertions in productive TCRs, according to a later genetic analysis. In a later analysis, the rate of TCR association differed among HLA loci, with DRB1 alleles having the most associated TCRs and HLA-C alleles having the fewest. Most TCR sequences were seen in very few donors, while some public TCRs were found in many individuals. In an earlier analysis of several hundred of the donors, most TCR beta V segments were observed in productive rearrangements about 90% or about 30% of the time, broadly matching IMGT annotations.

Receptor libraries were prepared by the immunoSEQ multiplex PCR assay. A mixture of 60 forward primers for TCR Vbeta segments and 13 reverse primers for TCR Jbeta segments was used in the multiplex PCR. The CDR3 region of rearranged TCR beta genes was amplified from genomic DNA by a multiplex PCR assay. On the Illumina HiSeq System, the amplified TCR beta libraries were sequenced as 87-base-pair reads. The source study handled its data this way. A later analysis counted tens of millions of unique TCR beta chains across the 600 to 850 repertoires, and about 10 million of these chains were shared by at least two donors. Raw reads were error-corrected and collapsed into unique sequences with a nearest-neighbor algorithm that merged closely related sequences to remove PCR and sequencing errors. To assign V, D and J gene segments, CDR3 sequences were aligned to IMGT reference sequences. For a sequence to be retained, a match of at least six nucleotides was required to both a V gene segment and a J gene segment. A rearrangement counted as productive if the CDR3 had no stop codons and remained in frame with V and J, and every other rearrangement counted as non-productive. Following IMGT convention, CDR3 was defined as the stretch from the second conserved V-encoded cysteine to the conserved J-encoded phenylalanine. The earlier analysis of 500 to 750 of the donors excluded any sequence lacking an unambiguous match to a single V gene segment. In an earlier analysis of several hundred of the donors, V segments were called functional above 56.7% productive rearrangements and were called segregating when the between-donor standard deviation exceeded 5%. A statistical classification framework was developed to diagnose cytomegalovirus status using the catalog of TCR beta chain sequences. In a later analysis, TCR nucleotide sequences were compared against IMGT/GENE-DB human TR gene sequences so that V and J genes could be assigned. The TCRdist pipeline was used in a later analysis to assign CDR3 sequences and most-parsimonious VDJ recombination scenarios. In a later analysis, each TCR beta chain was defined by its CDR3 amino acid sequence together with its V-gene family, and reads without a unique V-gene family were excluded. In a later analysis, 450 to 600 highly shared, low-generation-probability nucleotide sequences were removed to address suspected cross-contamination and a sequencing artifact. A later analysis calculated a clonal expansion index for each public chain from normalized within-repertoire ranks of inferred template counts. In a later analysis, generation probabilities were computed using a VDJ recombination model fitted to out-of-frame rearrangements, and the results were checked against IGoR. Hypergeometric tests were used in a later analysis to score TCR-TCR, TCR-HLA and TCR-CMV co-occurrence, with a repertoire-size bias correction applied to the TCR pairs. False discovery rates were estimated in a later analysis by permuting HLA or CMV assignments 20 times. In a later analysis, co-occurring TCRs were grouped using DBSCAN, and TCRdist sequence similarity was added for clustering within HLA-allele-positive subsets. Co-occurrence clustering excluded repertoires with fewer than 30,000 or more than 120,000 public chains, plus five with anomalous nucleotide sharing. As stored in TCRdb, this immuneACCESS dataset retains in-frame rearrangements with V and J assigned. A fraction of the clones does not appear; measured against another copy, unresolved V genes explain less than half of the discrepancy, and the remainder lacks a known reason. D and trimming were read from the DNA, whereas the V and J calls and clone size are those reported in that table. The sample contains more than 150,000 clones, 80% of them found a single time. Jointly, the top ten make up 0.65% of the sample.

The cohort comprised around 700 healthy bone marrow donors. All cohort members were sampled while nominally healthy, although unrecorded immune exposures were likely present. The donor was CMV seronegative and was included in the group of a few hundred seronegative cohort members. Each donor provided a peripheral blood sample, and peripheral blood mononuclear cells were used for TCR beta sequencing. Genomic DNA was extracted from the blood cell samples with the Qiagen DNeasy Blood Extraction Kit. This sequence was found in a boy between 10 and 17 years old in good health and CMV-seronegative. The sample taken for sequencing was PBMCs.

In nucleotides, the sequence is TGTGCCAGCAGCGTAGGGGTTCAGGGGACAGCGAATGGCTACACCTTC. This encodes CASSVGVQGTANGYTF. The rearranged chain carries TRBV9 and TRBJ1-2, and TRBD1 aligns with 7 junction nucleotides. In the germline V gene, CDR1 corresponds to SGDLS and CDR2 to YYNGEE. Inclusive of the bounding cysteine and phenylalanine, the CDR3 is 16 residues long. Left in the record is the CDR3 DNA by itself, 48 bases read in frame from the first base. The germline V and J ends show losses of 0 bases and 6 bases respectively, and no gene match explains 11 bases of the junction. With the portions outside the CDR3 filled from the reference TRBV9 and TRBJ1-2 genes, the complete variable region becomes DSGVTQTPKHLITATGQRVTLRCSPRSGDLSVYWYQQSLDQGLQFLIQYYNGEERAKGNILERFSAQQFPDLHSELNLSSLELGDSALYFCASSVGVQGTANGYTFGSGTRLTVV.